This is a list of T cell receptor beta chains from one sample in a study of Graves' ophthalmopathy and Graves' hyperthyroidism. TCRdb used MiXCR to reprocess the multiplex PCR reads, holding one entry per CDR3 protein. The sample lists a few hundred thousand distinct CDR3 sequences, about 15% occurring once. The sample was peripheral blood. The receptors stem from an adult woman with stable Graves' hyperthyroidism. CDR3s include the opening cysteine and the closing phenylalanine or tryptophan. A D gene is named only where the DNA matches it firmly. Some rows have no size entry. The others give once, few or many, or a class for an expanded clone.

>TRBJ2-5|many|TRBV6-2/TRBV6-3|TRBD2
TGTGCCAGCAGTTACTCGAAAACAAACGGACTAGCGGGAGGGCCGAGGGAGACCCAGTACTTC
CASSYSKTNGLAGGPRETQYF
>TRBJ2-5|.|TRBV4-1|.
TGCGCCAGCAGCCCACTGGAGGGCCGCCAAGAGACCCAGTACTTC
CASSPLEGRQETQYF
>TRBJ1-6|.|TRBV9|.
TGTGCCAGCAGCGCTTCCCTGGGGAATTCACCCCTCCACTTT
CASSASLGNSPLHF
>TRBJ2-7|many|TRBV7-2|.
TGTGCCAGCAGCTTAAGGTCCCAAAGTATGGACTACGAGCAGTACTTC
CASSLRSQSMDYEQYF
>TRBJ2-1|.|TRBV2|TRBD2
TGTGCCAGCAGTGCGGGACTAGCGGGAAATATCAATGAGCAGTTCTTC
CASSAGLAGNINEQFF
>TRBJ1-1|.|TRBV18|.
TGTGCCAGCTCACCACGGGCCGAGGGGTACACTGAAGCTTTCTTT
CASSPRAEGYTEAFF
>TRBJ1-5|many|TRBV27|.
TGTGCCAGCAGTAGATATAGCAATCAGCCCCAGCATTTT
CASSRYSNQPQHF
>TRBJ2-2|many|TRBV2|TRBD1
TGTGCCAGCAGTGAAGTGCTCCGGGACAGGGGAGCCGACGGGGAGCTGTTTTTT
CASSEVLRDRGADGELFF
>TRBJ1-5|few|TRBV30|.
TGTGCCTGGAGGGGACAATTCGAGGGGCAGCCCCAGCATTTT
CAWRGQFEGQPQHF
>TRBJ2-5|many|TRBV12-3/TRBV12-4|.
TGTGCCAGCAGCAGATCCGGGACTTCCGAAGAGACCCAGTACTTC
CASSRSGTSEETQYF
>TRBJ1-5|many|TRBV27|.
TGTGCCAGCAGCAAGATCAATCAGCCCCAGCATTTT
CASSKINQPQHF
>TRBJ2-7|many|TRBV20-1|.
TGCAGTGCTAGGGGACAGAGCGCGGGAACCTACGAGCAGTACTTC
CSARGQSAGTYEQYF
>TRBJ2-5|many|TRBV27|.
TGTGCCAGCAGTTCCAGGCTCCAAGAGACCCAGTACTTC
CASSSRLQETQYF
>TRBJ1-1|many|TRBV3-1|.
TGTGCCAGCAGCCAAGATGGGGGGGCCAGGTACACTGAAGCTTTCTTT
CASSQDGGARYTEAFF
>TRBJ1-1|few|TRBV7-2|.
TGTGCCAGCAGCCCGGACACTGAAGCTTGCTTT
CASSPDTEACF
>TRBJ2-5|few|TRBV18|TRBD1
TGTGCCAGCTCAGACTATTCCGGGACAGGGGACGGGGAGACCCAGTACTTC
CASSDYSGTGDGETQYF
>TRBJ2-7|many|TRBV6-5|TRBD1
TGTGCCAGCAGTATACGACAGGGGAACGAGCAGTACTTC
CASSIRQGNEQYF
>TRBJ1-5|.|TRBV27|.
TGTGCCAGCAGTCCCGGGGGCAGGCCCCAGCATTTT
CASSPGGRPQHF
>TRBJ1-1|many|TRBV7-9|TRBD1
TGTGCCAGCAGCTCGACAGGGAGCGAAGCTTTCTTT
CASSSTGSEAFF
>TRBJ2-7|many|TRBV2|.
TGTGCCAGCAGTAACAGGATTTCGTCCTACGAGCAGTACTTC
CASSNRISSYEQYF
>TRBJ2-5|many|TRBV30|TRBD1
TGTGCCTGGAGTTCCGGGACAGGGAGCTCGGCCCAGTACTTC
CAWSSGTGSSAQYF
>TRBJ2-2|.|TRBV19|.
TGTGCCAGTAGTACTTGGACAGGGAGGGGCACCGGGGAGCTGTTTTTT
CASSTWTGRGTGELFF
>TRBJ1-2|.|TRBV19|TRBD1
TGTGCCAGCGACGACAGGGGGTATGGCTACACCTTC
CASDDRGYGYTF
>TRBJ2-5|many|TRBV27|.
TGTGCCAGCAGTTTCACCGGGGCCCAAGAGACCCAGTACTTC
CASSFTGAQETQYF
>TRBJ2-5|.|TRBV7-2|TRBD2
TGTGCCAGCACCGGACTAGGAGGCCTCCAAGAGACCCAGTACTTC
CASTGLGGLQETQYF
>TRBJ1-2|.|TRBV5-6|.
TGTGCCAGCAGCCAGAGAGTCAACTATTGCTACACCTTC
CASSQRVNYCYTF
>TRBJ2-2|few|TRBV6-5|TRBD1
TGTGCCAGCAGTTACGTACCGGGGACAGCGAAGACCGGGGAGCTGTTTTTT
CASSYVPGTAKTGELFF
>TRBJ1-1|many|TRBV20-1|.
TGCAGTGCTAGACCACTCTCGGCAGGGCTGAGAATGAACACTGAAGCTTTCTTT
CSARPLSAGLRMNTEAFF
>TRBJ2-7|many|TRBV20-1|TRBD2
TGCAGTGCTATCCCCGCTAGCGGGATCCTCAGCTCCTACGAGCAGTACTTC
CSAIPASGILSSYEQYF
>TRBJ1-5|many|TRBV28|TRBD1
TGTGCCAGCAGCCCGGACAGGGGGAGTCAGCCCCAGCATTTT
CASSPDRGSQPQHF
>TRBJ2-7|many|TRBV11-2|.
TGTGCCAGCAGCTTGGGACACAAAAACATCGCCTACGAGCAGTACTTC
CASSLGHKNIAYEQYF
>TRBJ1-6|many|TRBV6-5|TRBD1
TGTGCCAGCAGTTACTCGGACAGGTGTGAGGCCTACTTT
CASSYSDRCEAYF
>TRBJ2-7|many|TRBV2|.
TGTGCCAGCGGACAGACAGAAAATTACGAGCAGTACTTC
CASGQTENYEQYF
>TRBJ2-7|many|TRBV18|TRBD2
TGTGCCAGCTCACCACCGACACTAGCGGTCGAGCAGTACTTC
CASSPPTLAVEQYF
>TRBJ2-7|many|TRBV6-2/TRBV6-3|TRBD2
TGTGCCAGCAGTTACACTAGCGGGTTCTCCTACGAGCAGTACTTC
CASSYTSGFSYEQYF
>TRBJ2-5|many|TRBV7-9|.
TGTGCCAGCAGCTTTCGGGGCGCAGAGACCCAGTACTTC
CASSFRGAETQYF
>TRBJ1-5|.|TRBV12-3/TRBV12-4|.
TGTGCCAGCAGTCCCGACCTGGGCGGGACCCGGGGCGAGCAGCCCCAGCATTTT
CASSPDLGGTRGEQPQHF
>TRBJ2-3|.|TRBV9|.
TGTGCCAGCAGCGTATCCTCCCGGACTAGCACAGATACGCAGTATTTT
CASSVSSRTSTDTQYF
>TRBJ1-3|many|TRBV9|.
TGTGCCAGCAGCGTAGGCGGAGGTTCTGGAAACACCATATATTTT
CASSVGGGSGNTIYF